The rows below give T cell receptor beta chains drawn from one sample of a study of blood T cell repertoires in COVID-19. This table comes from immunoSEQ multiplex PCR, and its TCRdb copy is limited to in-frame clones, with some not included. Of about 300,000 clones in the sample, roughly 86% are singletons; the top ten hold around 1.4%. The sample consisted of peripheral blood. The origin of the receptors is a man aged 65 to 85 with acute or convalescent COVID-19. The CDR3 runs from the conserved cysteine through the conserved F or W. Fields, in order: D gene, clone size, V gene, J gene, CDR3 protein, CDR3 DNA. D genes are given only for firm matches. Clone size appears in some rows only: once, few, many, or a class for an expanded clone.

D: TRBD1; size: once; V: TRBV19; J: TRBJ1-5; CDR3: CASSVPGGDQPQHF; DNA: TGTGCCAGTAGTGTTCCAGGGGGAGATCAGCCCCAGCATTTT
D: TRBD1; size: -; V: TRBV5-1; J: TRBJ1-2; CDR3: CASSFRGRNYGYTF; DNA: TGCGCCAGCAGCTTCAGGGGGAGGAACTATGGCTACACCTTC
D: -; size: -; V: TRBV30; J: TRBJ1-6; CDR3: CAWSGGIPGDNSPLHF; DNA: TGTGCCTGGAGTGGCGGGATCCCGGGCGATAATTCACCCCTCCACTTT
D: -; size: -; V: TRBV6-7; J: TRBJ1-3; CDR3: CASSFRTSEAGNTIYF; DNA: TGTGCCAGCAGTTTTAGGACATCAGAAGCTGGAAACACCATATATTTT
D: -; size: -; V: TRBV24-1; J: TRBJ2-2; CDR3: CATSDLGQRAGELFF; DNA: TGTGCCACCAGTGATTTAGGACAGAGGGCCGGGGAGCTGTTTTTT
D: TRBD1; size: once; V: TRBV5-5; J: TRBJ2-3; CDR3: CASSLGQGVLNTQYF; DNA: TGTGCCAGCAGCCTGGGACAGGGGGTTCTGAATACGCAGTATTTT
D: TRBD1; size: -; V: TRBV7-2; J: TRBJ1-1; CDR3: CASSPQGAQRTEAFF; DNA: TGTGCCAGCAGCCCTCAGGGGGCCCAGCGCACTGAAGCTTTCTTT
D: -; size: -; V: TRBV9; J: TRBJ2-2; CDR3: CASARQAFANTGELFF; DNA: TGTGCCAGTGCGAGACAGGCCTTCGCGAACACCGGGGAGCTGTTTTTT
D: TRBD2; size: -; V: TRBV9; J: TRBJ2-3; CDR3: CASSVDISGGYATQYF; DNA: TGTGCCAGCAGCGTAGATATTAGCGGGGGGTACGCTACGCAGTATTTT
D: -; size: -; V: TRBV4-1; J: TRBJ2-1; CDR3: CASSQVLYNEQFF; DNA: TGCGCCAGCAGCCAAGTTCTCTACAATGAGCAGTTCTTC
D: TRBD1; size: -; V: TRBV28; J: TRBJ2-2; CDR3: CASRATGGRHTGELFF; DNA: TGTGCCAGCAGAGCAACAGGGGGCAGGCACACCGGGGAGCTGTTTTTT
D: -; size: once; V: TRBV7-8; J: TRBJ1-5; CDR3: CASSGQPNQPQHF; DNA: TGTGCCAGCAGCGGGCAGCCCAATCAGCCCCAGCATTTT
D: -; size: -; V: TRBV6-5; J: TRBJ2-2; CDR3: CASTVMNTGELFF; DNA: TGTGCCAGTACAGTAATGAACACCGGGGAGCTGTTTTTT
D: TRBD2; size: -; V: TRBV24-1; J: TRBJ2-5; CDR3: CATSDHDGGGQETQYF; DNA: TGTGCCACCAGTGATCATGATGGGGGAGGGCAAGAGACCCAGTACTTC
D: -; size: -; V: TRBV10-3; J: TRBJ2-3; CDR3: CAIRARLEGTDTQYF; DNA: TGTGCCATCAGGGCCAGACTAGAGGGCACAGATACGCAGTATTTT
D: TRBD2; size: -; V: TRBV5-5; J: TRBJ2-1; CDR3: CASSLLAGSYNEQFF; DNA: TGTGCCAGCAGCTTACTAGCGGGCTCCTACAATGAGCAGTTCTTC
D: -; size: -; V: TRBV3-1/TRBV3-2; J: TRBJ2-1; CDR3: CASSQGTSRYNEQFF; DNA: TGTGCCAGCAGCCAAGGTACTAGCCGATACAATGAGCAGTTCTTC
D: -; size: -; V: TRBV6-2/TRBV6-3; J: TRBJ1-6; CDR3: CASSTTTNSPLHF; DNA: TGTGCCAGCAGTACCACAACGAATTCACCCCTCCACTTT
D: -; size: -; V: TRBV29-1; J: TRBJ2-3; CDR3: CSVEGSAGSGTDTQYF; DNA: TGCAGCGTTGAAGGCTCGGCGGGGTCGGGAACAGATACGCAGTATTTT
D: -; size: -; V: TRBV7-2; J: TRBJ1-6; CDR3: CASRPNSVSSPLHF; DNA: TGTGCCAGCAGACCTAATTCCGTCTCATCTCCCCTCCACTTT
D: -; size: -; V: TRBV2; J: TRBJ2-5; CDR3: CASSEWQGVETQYF; DNA: TGTGCCAGCAGTGAATGGCAAGGGGTGGAGACCCAGTACTTC
D: TRBD1; size: -; V: TRBV28; J: TRBJ2-1; CDR3: CASSYRDRQFF; DNA: TGTGCCAGCAGTTACCGGGACAGGCAGTTCTTC
D: -; size: -; V: TRBV11-3; J: TRBJ1-1; CDR3: CASSLTGATEAFF; DNA: TGTGCCAGCAGCTTAACAGGAGCGACTGAAGCTTTCTTT
D: TRBD1; size: -; V: TRBV28; J: TRBJ1-1; CDR3: CASSLGQGLLNTEAFF; DNA: TGTGCCAGCAGTTTGGGACAGGGTTTACTGAACACTGAAGCTTTCTTT
D: TRBD1; size: -; V: TRBV7-9; J: TRBJ1-1; CDR3: CASNNQGAVEAFF; DNA: TGTGCCAGCAATAATCAGGGGGCGGTTGAAGCTTTCTTT
D: TRBD1; size: -; V: TRBV29-1; J: TRBJ2-2; CDR3: CSVGTGVGTGELFF; DNA: TGCAGCGTTGGGACAGGGGTGGGCACCGGGGAGCTGTTTTTT
D: TRBD2; size: -; V: TRBV10-2; J: TRBJ2-1; CDR3: CASSETSGRAANEQFF; DNA: TGCGCCAGCAGTGAGACTAGCGGGAGGGCCGCAAATGAGCAGTTCTTC
D: TRBD1; size: -; V: TRBV9; J: TRBJ2-7; CDR3: CASTVGDRDSYEQYF; DNA: TGTGCCAGCACCGTAGGCGACAGGGACTCCTACGAGCAGTACTTC
D: TRBD1; size: -; V: TRBV11-2; J: TRBJ2-5; CDR3: CASSLGDRAQETQYF; DNA: TGTGCCAGCAGCTTAGGCGACAGGGCTCAAGAGACCCAGTACTTC
D: TRBD1; size: -; V: TRBV24-1; J: TRBJ1-3; CDR3: CATMGQEGNTIYF; DNA: TGTGCCACCATGGGACAGGAGGGAAACACCATATATTTT
D: -; size: -; V: TRBV24-1; J: TRBJ2-1; CDR3: CATSVLPGTEQFF; DNA: TGTGCCACCAGTGTCTTACCCGGGACAGAGCAGTTCTTC
D: TRBD1; size: -; V: TRBV19; J: TRBJ2-7; CDR3: CASSIDQGAYEQYF; DNA: TGTGCCAGTAGTATTGACCAGGGGGCTTACGAGCAGTACTTC
D: -; size: -; V: TRBV6-5; J: TRBJ2-4; CDR3: CASGHEKLAKNIQYF; DNA: TGTGCCAGCGGCCATGAAAAGTTAGCCAAAAACATTCAGTACTTC
D: TRBD1; size: -; V: TRBV11-2; J: TRBJ1-2; CDR3: CASSLGLGGASYGYTF; DNA: TGTGCCAGCAGCTTAGGCCTAGGGGGCGCAAGCTATGGCTACACCTTC
D: -; size: -; V: TRBV6-2/TRBV6-3; J: TRBJ2-5; CDR3: CASSYSPYRVYQETQYF; DNA: TGTGCCAGCAGTTACTCGCCCTACCGGGTCTACCAAGAGACCCAGTACTTC
D: -; size: -; V: TRBV28; J: TRBJ1-5; CDR3: CASRLGTRQPQHF; DNA: TGTGCCAGCAGGTTGGGGACAAGGCAGCCCCAGCATTTT
D: TRBD1; size: once; V: TRBV27; J: TRBJ1-5; CDR3: CASSREPGQRLNQPQHF; DNA: TGTGCCAGCAGCCGAGAGCCGGGACAGAGACTCAATCAGCCCCAGCATTTT
D: -; size: -; V: TRBV6-2/TRBV6-3; J: TRBJ1-5; CDR3: CASSGRDQPQHF; DNA: TGTGCCAGCAGTGGGAGGGATCAGCCCCAGCATTTT
D: TRBD1; size: -; V: TRBV7-2; J: TRBJ1-6; CDR3: CASSLGGKGTGSPLHF; DNA: TGTGCCAGCAGCTTAGGAGGAAAGGGGACAGGATCACCCCTCCACTTT
D: -; size: once; V: TRBV21-1; J: TRBJ2-5; CDR3: CASSKALLKGQETQYF; DNA: TGTGCCAGCAGCAAAGCGTTGTTGAAGGGACAGGAGACCCAGTACTTC
D: TRBD1; size: once; V: TRBV4-1; J: TRBJ1-5; CDR3: CASSQGTGGHSNQPQHF; DNA: TGCGCCAGCAGCCAAGGCACAGGGGGGCATAGCAATCAGCCCCAGCATTTT
D: -; size: -; V: TRBV5-1; J: TRBJ1-1; CDR3: CASSLRNQGLNTEAFF; DNA: TGCGCCAGCAGCTTGCGGAACCAGGGGTTGAACACTGAAGCTTTCTTT
D: TRBD2; size: -; V: TRBV5-4; J: TRBJ2-5; CDR3: CASRASPGLAGQETQYF; DNA: TGTGCCAGCAGGGCTAGCCCGGGACTAGCGGGCCAAGAGACCCAGTACTTC
D: -; size: few; V: TRBV28; J: TRBJ1-2; CDR3: CASSFGQNYGYTF; DNA: TGTGCCAGCAGTTTCGGACAGAACTATGGCTACACCTTC
D: TRBD2; size: -; V: TRBV3-1/TRBV3-2; J: TRBJ2-3; CDR3: CASSQDQKRGAADTQYF; DNA: TGTGCCAGCAGCCAAGATCAAAAGCGGGGGGCAGCGGATACGCAGTATTTT
D: -; size: -; V: TRBV6-1; J: TRBJ2-6; CDR3: CASSESSGANVLTF; DNA: TGTGCCAGCAGTGAATCTTCTGGGGCCAACGTCCTGACTTTC
D: -; size: -; V: TRBV5-1; J: TRBJ2-2; CDR3: CASSLGTARTGELFF; DNA: TGCGCCAGCAGCTTGGGGACAGCACGAACCGGGGAGCTGTTTTTT
D: -; size: -; V: TRBV4-3; J: TRBJ1-3; CDR3: CASSQDWSGFYPDTIYF; DNA: TGCGCCAGCAGCCAAGATTGGTCGGGGTTTTATCCAGACACCATATATTTT